This T cell receptor beta chain was captured in a study of blood T cell repertoires in COVID-19. Study-level information: Some COVID-19 samples were acute and others convalescent; all came from the United States, Italy and Spain. From T cells, B-cell-depleted T cells, or PBMCs came the material, which was cDNA or gDNA.

Per the authors' pipeline: Reference gene primer amplification gave nucleated cell count estimates. TCRdb keeps only in-frame clones here, not all; method: immunoSEQ multiplex PCR. Clone size and the V and J calls come from that table; the DNA yielded D and trimming. Of about 69,000 clones listed, 65% to 85% are singletons. Per germline, CDR1 KGHSH and CDR2 LQKENI. Losses at the gene ends were 3 bases for V and 3 bases for J; bases not matched to a gene: 5. There are 15 residues in the CDR3. The chain links TRBV18 to TRBJ2-1; 7 nucleotides line up with TRBD1. Input material: peripheral blood. This receptor was obtained from a man aged 55 to 70 with acute or convalescent COVID-19. CDR3 in DNA: TGTGCCAGCTCACCTGGACAGGTGGACTACAATGAGCAGTTCTTC. Encoded protein: CASSPGQVDYNEQFF.